This T cell receptor (beta chain) derives from a study of blood T cell repertoires in COVID-19. This clone has just a few counts. The protocol was immunoSEQ multiplex PCR, while the TCRdb copy is restricted to in-frame clones and leaves out a portion. Among about 70,000 clones listed, about four fifths were seen once. Germline loops: CDR1 SNHLY, CDR2 FYNNEI. Trimming pared 0 bases from V and 12 bases from J, leaving 12 bases between. This CDR3 region has 13 residues. The rearrangement uses TRBV2 and TRBJ2-1, with D perhaps matching TRBD2 (5 bases). This clonotype was sampled from a man aged 70 or older who had recovered from COVID-19. Sequenced material: peripheral blood. CDR3 amino acids: CASSEARALGQFF. The CDR3 coding sequence is TGTGCCAGCAGTGAAGCGAGGGCATTGGGGCAGTTCTTC.